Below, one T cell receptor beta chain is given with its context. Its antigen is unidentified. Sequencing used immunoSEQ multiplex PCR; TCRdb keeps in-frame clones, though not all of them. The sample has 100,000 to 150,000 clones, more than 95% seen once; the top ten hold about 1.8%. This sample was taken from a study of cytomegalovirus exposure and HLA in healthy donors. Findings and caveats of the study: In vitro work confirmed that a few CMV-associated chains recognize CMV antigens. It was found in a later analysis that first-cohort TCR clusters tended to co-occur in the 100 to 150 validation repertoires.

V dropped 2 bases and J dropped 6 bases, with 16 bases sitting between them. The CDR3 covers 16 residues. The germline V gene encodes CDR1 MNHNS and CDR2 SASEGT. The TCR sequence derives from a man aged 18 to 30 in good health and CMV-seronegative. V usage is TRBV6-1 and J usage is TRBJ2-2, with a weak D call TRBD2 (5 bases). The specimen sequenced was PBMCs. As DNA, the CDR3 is TGTGCCAGCAGTGAAAATCGTCTAGGCGGGTCCGGGGAGCTGTTTTTT. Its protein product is CASSENRLGGSGELFF.